One and the same sample provided the 5 T cell receptor beta chains below, sequenced in a study of blood T cell repertoires in COVID-19. This table comes from immunoSEQ multiplex PCR, and its TCRdb copy is limited to in-frame clones, with some not included. Counted here are 70,000 to 100,000 clones, around 82% occurring once; the ten biggest clones make up 5.5% to 7.5%. Sequenced material: peripheral blood. All receptors derive from a man aged 45-65 years with active or convalescent COVID-19.

The chain is built from TRBV7-8 and TRBJ2-2, with 8 nucleotides matching TRBD1. Germline lookup yields CDR1 SGHVS and CDR2 FQNEAQ. The CDR3 is made up of 15 amino acids. V shed 6 bases, J shed 4 bases, and the junction held 7 bases outside the gene matches. The CDR3 nucleotides read TGTGCCAGCAGTCGAGGACAGGGTGCCACCGGGGAGCTGTTTTTT. This sequence encodes CASSRGQGATGELFF.

This chain joins TRBV5-6 and TRBJ2-7, with 7 bases lining up with TRBD1. Unmatched junction bases numbered 7, after V lost 4 bases and J lost 3 bases. The CDR3 length is 14 residues. Per the germline V gene, CDR1 is SGHDT and CDR2 is YYEEEE. CDR3 residues: CASSHGTVVYEQYF. DNA for the CDR3: TGTGCCAGCAGCCATGGGACAGTGGTCTACGAGCAGTACTTC.

V and J are TRBV4-1 and TRBJ1-3, with D unresolved. Germline CDR1 is MGHRA and CDR2 is YSYEKL. Trimming cost V 4 bases and J 0 bases, with 10 bases left between them. The CDR3 is 15 amino acids. The CDR3 bases are TGCGCCAGCAGCCCGACCGGGATCTCTGGAAACACCATATATTTT. It translates to CASSPTGISGNTIYF.

The chain combines TRBV5-1 with TRBJ2-5; 11 bases are a match to TRBD2. The CDR3 spans 15 residues. CDR1 SGHRS and CDR2 YFSETQ come from the germline V gene. V shed 5 bases and J 3 bases; nucleotides not matched to a gene: 6. The CDR3 sequence: CASRGLAVSKETQYF. Here the CDR3 DNA reads TGCGCCAGCAGGGGACTAGCGGTATCAAAAGAGACCCAGTACTTC.

The chain has TRBV6-5 and TRBJ1-1, with TRBD1 as a possible D gene (5 bases). The CDR3 consists of 15 residues. The V gene's germline CDR1 is MNHEY and CDR2 SVGAGI. Deletions cut 0 bases from V and 1 base from J, with 9 bases between. The CDR3 loop reads CASSYSGAPNTEAFF. The CDR3 region has the DNA TGTGCCAGCAGTTACTCAGGGGCCCCGAACACTGAAGCTTTCTTT.